What follows is one TCR beta chain and its context. TCRdb's table, derived via immunoSEQ multiplex PCR, lists solely in-frame clones and lacks some. The table records about 250,000 clones, roughly nine tenths of them present only once. The sample comes from a study of blood T cell repertoires in COVID-19. Germline values: CDR1 SGDLS, CDR2 YYNGEE. The CDR3 runs 15 residues. V lost 3 bases to trimming and J lost 8 bases, with 17 bases between them. The material sequenced was peripheral blood. The rearrangement uses TRBV9 and TRBJ1-4, with D unresolved. This receptor was taken from a man between 18 and 29 years old with active or convalescent COVID-19. CDR3: CASSGRPPEVEKLFF. The CDR3 DNA reads TGTGCCAGCAGCGGACGACCCCCGGAGGTAGAAAAACTGTTTTTT. Using reference TRBV9 and TRBJ1-4 for the parts outside the CDR3, the full variable domain is DSGVTQTPKHLITATGQRVTLRCSPRSGDLSVYWYQQSLDQGLQFLIQYYNGEERAKGNILERFSAQQFPDLHSELNLSSLELGDSALYFCASSGRPPEVEKLFFGSGTQLSVL.